One T cell receptor (beta chain) is described in this entry. Categorization into cohorts depended on clinical history that participants reported. The sample belongs to a study of blood T cell repertoires in COVID-19. Study-level information: Nucleic acid was either cDNA or gDNA, and it came from T cells, B-cell-depleted T cells, or PBMCs.

V was trimmed by 6 bases and J by 0 bases, leaving 12 bases between them. The CDR3 extends over 15 amino acids. Germline V gene data show CDR1 as SNHLY and CDR2 as FYNNEI. Sequenced by immunoSEQ multiplex PCR; TCRdb stores in-frame clones only, minus some. Among 350,000 to 450,000 clones listed, around 87% were seen once. J is TRBJ1-3 and V is TRBV2, with D possibly being TRBD1 (6 bases). Source material: PBMCs or T cells enriched from blood (not recorded which). This sequence originates from a man aged 35-49 years in a cohort exposed to, infected with or recovered from COVID-19 (not recorded which). DNA of the CDR3: TGTGCCAGCAGCACACAGGGAATCTCTGGAAACACCATATATTTT. It is translated as CASSTQGISGNTIYF.